The 9 T cell receptor beta chains given below trace back to one sample, sequenced in a study of T-cell reconstitution after alpha-beta-depleted transplantation in children. Preparing the TCRbeta library involved the use of unique molecular identifiers. Using its own MiXCR run on the PCR reads, TCRdb lists one record per CDR3 protein. The sample includes a few hundred thousand distinct CDR3 sequences, 9.7% of them seen just once. Sequencing was performed on PBMCs from the stem cell graft donor, taken from the stem cell graft. The receptors shown here come from a human donor who donated a stem cell graft to a child with SCID.

About this clonotype: A much larger clone lies a single base off, so this may be a read error. Here the CDR3 omits its conserved ending phenylalanine or tryptophan, so a read error is the likely source. The chain employs TRBV7-2 and TRBJ2-2, with TRBD2 identical over 10 bases. This CDR3 has 16 residues. Germline values: CDR1 SGHTA, CDR2 FQGNSA. J lost 1 base, V lost 5 bases, and 4 bases had no gene match. Here the CDR3 DNA reads TGTGCCAGCAGCCGATCTAGCGGGGGGAACACCGGGGAGCTGTTTTAT. Protein sequence: CASSRSSGGNTGELFY.

This clonotype was seen repeatedly, ten times or more. This chain joins TRBV5-1 and TRBJ2-2; 7 bases map to TRBD1. This CDR3 contains 15 residues. Germline trimming cut 4 bases from V and 8 bases from J; bases unmatched to any gene: 11. CDR1 SGHRS and CDR2 YFSETQ come from the germline V gene. The CDR3 sequence: CASSPLSTTGGELFF. DNA for the CDR3: TGCGCCAGCAGCCCCCTTAGTACGACAGGGGGGGAGCTGTTTTTT.

Many counts were recorded for this clonotype. This chain joins TRBV7-2 and TRBJ2-3; 9 positions match TRBD2. The germline gives CDR1 SGHTA, CDR2 FQGNSA. The CDR3 has 14 residues. Trimming removed 5 bases from V and 13 bases from J; junction bases left unmatched: 13. This CDR3 is CASSPVTAGGLEYF. The CDR3 DNA is TGTGCCAGCAGCCCCGTTACGGCGGGGGGGCTTGAGTATTTT.

This clonotype was found many times. This chain joins TRBV20-1 and TRBJ2-7, with TRBD1 identical over 9 bases. The CDR3 sequence is 12 residues long. Germline values: CDR1 DFQATT, CDR2 SNEGSKA (reference sequence). V was pared by 6 bases and J by 3 bases, with 3 bases of the junction left unmatched. Written as DNA, the CDR3 is TGCAGTGCCTCGGACAGGGGCTACGAGCAGTACTTC. Encoded protein: CSASDRGYEQYF.

This clonotype was counted at least ten times. The rearrangement uses TRBV5-1 and TRBJ1-1; D uncertain. Looked up from germline, CDR1 is SGHRS and CDR2 is YFSETQ. CDR3 size: 14 residues. V lost 4 bases, J lost 3 bases, and 13 bases lay in between. The CDR3: CASSLGGADTEAFF. In DNA form, the CDR3 reads TGCGCCAGCAGCCTTGGTGGAGCCGACACTGAAGCTTTCTTT.

V and J are TRBV7-2 and TRBJ2-5; TRBD2 matches 9 bases. After removal of 1 base from V and 6 bases from J, the junction contained 3 bases not matched to a gene. Germline CDR1 reads SGHTA; CDR2 reads FQGNSA. The CDR3 length is 14 residues. The CDR3 reads CASSLERGDKTQYF. DNA for the CDR3: TGTGCCAGCAGCTTAGAGCGGGGGGACAAGACCCAGTACTTC.

Many counts were recorded for this clonotype. This chain connects TRBV11-2 to TRBJ2-3; 8 nucleotides align to TRBD1. V lost 4 bases, J lost 5 bases, and 8 bases stayed unmatched. This CDR3 region has 15 residues. Per germline, CDR1 SGHAT and CDR2 FQNNGV. This CDR3 reads CASSYGQGGEDTQYF. In DNA form, the CDR3 reads TGTGCCAGCAGCTATGGACAGGGCGGGGAAGATACGCAGTATTTT.

As to this clonotype: A much more abundant neighbour one base away suggests this may be a read error. V usage is TRBV15 and J usage is TRBJ2-4; D unclear. This CDR3 comprises 18 residues. The V end was cut by 0 bases, the J end by 0 bases, with 15 bases between. Germline V gene data show CDR1 as LNHNV and CDR2 as YYDKDF (reference sequence). The CDR3, as DNA: TGTGCCACCAGCAGAGATATCGGATATCCCACAGCCAAAAACATTCAGTACTTC. It codes for CATSRDIGYPTAKNIQYF.

This clonotype was seen ten or more times. The CDR3 bases are TGTGCCAGCAGTTACGCACAGGGAAACACCGGGGAGCTGTTTTTT. Translated: CASSYAQGNTGELFF. The chain has TRBV6-5 and TRBJ2-2; possible D gene TRBD1, 6 bases. The ends were cut back, 2 bases at V and 2 bases at J, with 9 bases in the middle. Germline lookup yields CDR1 MNHEY and CDR2 SVGAGI. CDR3 length: 15 amino acids.